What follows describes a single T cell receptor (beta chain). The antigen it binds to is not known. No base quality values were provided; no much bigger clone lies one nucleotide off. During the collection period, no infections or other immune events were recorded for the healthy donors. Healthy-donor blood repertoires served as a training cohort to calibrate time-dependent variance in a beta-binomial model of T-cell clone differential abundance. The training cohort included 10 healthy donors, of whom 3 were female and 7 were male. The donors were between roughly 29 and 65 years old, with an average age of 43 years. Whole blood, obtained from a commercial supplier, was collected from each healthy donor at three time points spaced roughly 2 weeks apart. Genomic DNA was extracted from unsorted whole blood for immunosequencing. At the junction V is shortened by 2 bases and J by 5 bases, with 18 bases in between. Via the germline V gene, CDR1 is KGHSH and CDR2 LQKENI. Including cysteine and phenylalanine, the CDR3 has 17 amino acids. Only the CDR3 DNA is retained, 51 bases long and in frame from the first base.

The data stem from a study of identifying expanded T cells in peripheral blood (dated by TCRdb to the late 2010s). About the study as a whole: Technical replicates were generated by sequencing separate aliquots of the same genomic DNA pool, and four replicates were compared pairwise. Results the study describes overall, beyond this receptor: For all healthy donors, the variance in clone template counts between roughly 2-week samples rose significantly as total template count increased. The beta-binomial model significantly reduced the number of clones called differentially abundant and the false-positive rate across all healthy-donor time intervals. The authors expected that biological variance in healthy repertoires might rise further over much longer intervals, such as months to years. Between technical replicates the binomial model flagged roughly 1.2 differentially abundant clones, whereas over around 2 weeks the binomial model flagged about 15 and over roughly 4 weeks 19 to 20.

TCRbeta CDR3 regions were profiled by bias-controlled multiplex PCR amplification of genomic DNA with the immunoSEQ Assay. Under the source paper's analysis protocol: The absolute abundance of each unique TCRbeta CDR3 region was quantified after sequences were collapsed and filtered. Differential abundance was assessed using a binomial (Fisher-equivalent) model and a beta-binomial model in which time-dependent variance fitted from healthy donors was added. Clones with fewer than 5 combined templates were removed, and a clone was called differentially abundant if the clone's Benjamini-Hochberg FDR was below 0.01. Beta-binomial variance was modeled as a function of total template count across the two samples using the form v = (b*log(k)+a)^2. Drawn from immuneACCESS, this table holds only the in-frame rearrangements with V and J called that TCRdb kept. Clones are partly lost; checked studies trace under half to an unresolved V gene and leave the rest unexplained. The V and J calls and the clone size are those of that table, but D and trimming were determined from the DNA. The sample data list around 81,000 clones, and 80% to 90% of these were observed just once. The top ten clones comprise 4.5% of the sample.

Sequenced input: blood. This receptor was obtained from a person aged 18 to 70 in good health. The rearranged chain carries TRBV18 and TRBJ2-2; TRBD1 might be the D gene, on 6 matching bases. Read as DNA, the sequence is TGTGCCAGCTCACCAAGGGCTACAGGGATACGGACCGGGGAGCTGTTTTTT. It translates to CASSPRATGIRTGELFF.